Given below is one T cell receptor (beta chain) in context. The sample belongs to a study of blood T cell repertoires in COVID-19. As for the study in general: Some COVID-19 samples were acute and others convalescent; all came from the United States, Italy and Spain. Sources were T cells, B-cell-depleted T cells, or PBMCs; the material itself was cDNA or gDNA.

Authors' methods: Estimation of nucleated cell counts relied on the amplification of reference gene primers. Using immunoSEQ multiplex PCR, the repertoire was profiled, and TCRdb retains in-frame clones only, with some absent. V and J calls and clone size are those listed in that table; D and trimming were worked out from the DNA. The sample holds about 58,000 clones; about 89% are singletons and the top ten take around an eighth. V was clipped by 6 bases and J by 2 bases, with 16 bases between them. CDR1 and CDR2 from the germline V gene are MRHNA and SNTAGT. This CDR3 contains 15 residues. Input material: peripheral blood. The J gene is TRBJ2-5, the V gene TRBV6-4, with D perhaps TRBD2 (7 bases). The sequence derives from a woman aged 55-70 years with active COVID-19. This chain's CDR3 is CASRGRRGRQETQYF. Written as DNA, the CDR3 is TGTGCCAGCAGGGGGCGGCGGGGGCGACAAGAGACCCAGTACTTC.